This passage covers 19 T cell receptor beta chains from one sample sequenced in a study of blood T cell repertoires in COVID-19. Method: immunoSEQ multiplex PCR; TCRdb's copy keeps in-frame clones and lacks some. Found here are roughly 310,000 clones, 88% of them singletons; the top ten hold under 5%. The sequencing input was peripheral blood. These receptors were obtained from a woman between 45 and 60 years old with active or convalescent COVID-19.

The chain employs TRBV15 and TRBJ1-4, with TRBD1 identical over 8 bases. Looked up from germline, CDR1 is LNHNV and CDR2 is YYDKDF (reference sequence). V was pared by 0 bases and J by 13 bases, with 16 bases of the junction left unmatched. The CDR3 length is 17 residues. For the CDR3, the DNA is TGTGCCACCAGCAGAGATCAGGCAGGGGGCGTAATAGATAGACTGTTTTTT. It codes for CATSRDQAGGVIDRLFF.

This sequence joins TRBV5-1 and TRBJ2-1; the D gene is possibly TRBD1 (5 bases). Deletions cut 2 bases from V and 6 bases from J, with 12 bases between. This CDR3 has 14 residues. Germline V CDR1 and CDR2: SGHRS, YFSETQ. CDR3 protein: CASSFVDQGNEQFF. The CDR3 DNA follows: TGCGCCAGCAGCTTCGTTGACCAGGGCAATGAGCAGTTCTTC.

J is TRBJ1-5 and V is TRBV12-3 or TRBV12-4; 7 bases fit TRBD1. The CDR3 extends over 13 amino acids. Losses at the gene ends were 8 bases for V and 6 bases for J; bases not matched to a gene: 7. The CDR3 is CASDPGGAQPQHF. CDR3 DNA sequence: TGTGCCAGCGATCCAGGGGGAGCTCAGCCCCAGCATTTT.

The chain joins TRBV5-4 to TRBJ2-3, with 7 positions matching TRBD2. Losses at the gene ends were 1 base for V and 2 bases for J; bases not matched to a gene: 1. CDR1 SGHNT and CDR2 YYREEE come from the germline V gene (reference sequence). CDR3 length equals 14 residues. The CDR3 is CASSLSGDTDTQYF. The CDR3 nucleotides read TGTGCCAGCAGCTTGAGCGGGGACACAGATACGCAGTATTTT.

The CDR3 region has the DNA TGCGCCAGCAGCCAAGGACTAGCGGGTGTCTACAATGAGCAGTTCTTC. Encoded protein: CASSQGLAGVYNEQFF. This chain joins TRBV4-1 and TRBJ2-1; 10 positions match TRBD2. The germline V gene encodes CDR1 MGHRA and CDR2 YSYEKL. CDR3 length: 16 residues. V lost 1 base and J lost 3; bases outside the gene matches: 3.

The CDR3 bases are TGTGCCAGCAGCGGAGGGCATTATAATTCACCCCTCCACTTT. It yields the protein CASSGGHYNSPLHF. The rearrangement uses TRBV16 and TRBJ1-6; no firm D call. This CDR3 contains 14 residues. Trimming pared 5 bases from V and 4 bases from J, leaving 9 bases between. Germline loops: CDR1 KGHSY, CDR2 FQNENV.

This clone appeared a few times. The chain is built from TRBV19 and TRBJ1-2; 12 bases agree with TRBD1. There are 17 residues in the CDR3. Trimming took 3 bases from V and 8 from J; bases not matched to a gene: 13. Germline values: CDR1 LNHDA, CDR2 SQIVND (reference sequence). The CDR3 bases are TGTGCCAGTAGTATTTCGGCCCAGGGACAGGGGGCGAACGGCTACACCTTC. Its protein is CASSISAQGQGANGYTF.

This chain connects TRBV5-1 to TRBJ1-1; 7 positions match TRBD1. This CDR3 comprises 17 residues. The germline V gene encodes CDR1 SGHRS and CDR2 YFSETQ. The trim removed 6 bases at V and 0 bases at J, leaving 14 bases unmatched. CDR3 nucleotide sequence: TGCGCCAGCAACCACGAAGGGGGCCTACCTATGAACACTGAAGCTTTCTTT. Residues: CASNHEGGLPMNTEAFF.

V usage is TRBV29-1 and J usage is TRBJ2-1, with TRBD1 matching over 8 bases. The CDR3 runs to 12 residues. Germline trimming cut 8 bases from V and 8 bases from J; bases unmatched to any gene: 8. Germline loops: CDR1 SQVTM, CDR2 ANQGSEA. The chain's CDR3 is CSTDQGAHEQFF. CDR3 bases: TGCAGCACAGACCAGGGGGCGCATGAGCAGTTCTTC.

This clone was observed a few times. V is TRBV7-9 and J is TRBJ1-1, with TRBD1 as a possible D gene (6 bases). This CDR3 region has 15 residues. The germline V gene has CDR1 SEHNR and CDR2 FQNEAQ (reference sequence). V lost 0 bases and J 1 base, leaving 9 bases between the germline ends. CDR3 DNA sequence: TGTGCCAGCAGCTTAGCGACAGGAACGAACACTGAAGCTTTCTTT. It translates to CASSLATGTNTEAFF.

The chain recombines TRBV7-2 with TRBJ2-4; no definite D call. Per the germline V gene, CDR1 is SGHTA and CDR2 is FQGNSA. V gave up 5 bases and J gave up 0 bases, with 17 bases separating them. The CDR3 covers 17 residues. The CDR3 DNA is TGTGCCAGCAGCACGTACCCTGGCTCCATAGCCAAAAACATTCAGTACTTC. Its protein product is CASSTYPGSIAKNIQYF.

The chain recombines TRBV18 with TRBJ1-1; 8 bases line up with TRBD1. Germline V gene lookup returns CDR1 KGHSH and CDR2 LQKENI. The V gene end was trimmed by 3 bases and the J gene end by 7 bases; junction bases not matched to a gene: 10. The CDR3 consists of 15 residues. CDR3 bases: TGTGCCAGCTCACCCGGGACAGGAGCGGCCTTTGAAGCTTTCTTT. Protein: CASSPGTGAAFEAFF.

The V gene is TRBV10-3, the J gene TRBJ1-6; 8 positions match TRBD1. The CDR3 contains 16 residues. Per germline, CDR1 ENHRY and CDR2 SYGVKD. V shed 6 bases, J shed 5 bases, and the junction held 9 bases outside the gene matches. This CDR3 reads CAIRATGESNNSPLHF. As DNA, the CDR3 is TGTGCCATCAGAGCGACAGGGGAGAGTAATAATTCACCCCTCCACTTT.

In regard to this clone: Within the sample, other DNA sequences also encode this same CDR3. The V and J genes are TRBV29-1 and TRBJ2-5; the D is unclear. Germline CDR1 reads SQVTM; CDR2 reads ANQGSEA. The CDR3 consists of 13 residues. V lost 4 bases, J lost 1 base, and 10 bases lay in between. The CDR3 region is CSVAPDSQETQYF. The CDR3 coding sequence is TGCAGCGTTGCCCCTGACTCCCAAGAGACCCAGTACTTC.

This clone showed up just once. This sequence joins TRBV10-3 and TRBJ2-7, with D perhaps matching TRBD1 (6 bases). The CDR3 runs to 13 residues. The germline CDR1 and CDR2 sequences are ENHRY and SYGVKD. Between the trimmed V and J ends, which lost 11 bases and 1 base, there was a span of 15 bases. The CDR3 nucleotides read TGTGCCTCCGCCCCGGGGACATCCTACGAGCAGTACTTC. Translated: CASAPGTSYEQYF.

This chain joins TRBV2 and TRBJ2-1, with 12 bases fitting TRBD2. After removal of 3 bases from V and 9 bases from J, the junction contained 6 bases not matched to a gene. This CDR3 has 15 residues. Germline V gene lookup returns CDR1 SNHLY and CDR2 FYNNEI. The CDR3 DNA reads TGTGCCAGCAGTGAGGCTAGCGGGGGGGCTGGTGAGCAGTTCTTC. As protein: CASSEASGGAGEQFF.

V usage is TRBV13 and J usage is TRBJ2-7, with 13 bases aligning to TRBD2. The CDR3 covers 16 residues. Germline V gives CDR1 PRHDT, CDR2 FYEKMQ (reference sequence). Trimming cost V 4 bases and J 2 bases; bases outside gene matches: 5. Here the CDR3 DNA reads TGTGCCAGCAGCTCCAGGACTAGCGGGAGAACCTACGAGCAGTACTTC. It yields the protein CASSSRTSGRTYEQYF.

The chain recombines TRBV9 with TRBJ1-6; D possibly corresponds to TRBD1 (5 bases). Germline V CDR1 and CDR2: SGDLS, YYNGEE. This CDR3 is built from 16 residues. V was cut by 0 bases and J by 5 bases, with 12 bases left in between. In DNA, the CDR3 is TGTGCCAGCAGCGTAGCAACAGGACGACATAATTCACCCCTCCACTTT. Translation gives CASSVATGRHNSPLHF.

J is TRBJ2-2 and V is TRBV7-2; D is undetermined. The V gene's germline CDR1 is SGHTA and CDR2 FQGNSA. The ends were cut back, 5 bases at V and 1 base at J, with 8 bases in the middle. CDR3 length: 14 amino acids. The CDR3 DNA reads as TGTGCCAGCAGCCAGACTCAGAACACCGGGGAGCTGTTTTTT. Translating gives CASSQTQNTGELFF.